The following is a TCR beta chain sequence with its context. Its specificity is not known. A read error is possible here, since a much larger clone lies one base away. MiXCR, applied by TCRdb to the PCR reads, yields one record per CDR3 protein. The data contain 20,000 or so distinct CDR3 sequences, 20% to 25% of them singletons. Per germline, CDR1 MNHEY and CDR2 SVGEGT. This CDR3 has 11 residues. V was cut by 4 bases and J by 0 bases, with 1 base left in between. These data come from a study of molecular identifiers for immune sequencing clone quantification. In the study overall: In replicates, RNA taken from approximately 22,000 or 94,000 naive CD8 cells was divided five ways, and four portions underwent sequencing.

Study-level points and caveats: Clones above 20 RNA copies held over 97% of effector molecules, under 1% in naive cells.

Sorting isolated naive CD8 T cells as CD8+CD4-CCR7+CD45RA+ events. J is TRBJ2-7 and V is TRBV6-2 or TRBV6-3; D not certain. Sequencing was done on a sample of naive CD8+ T cells from blood, with Jurkat cell RNA spiked in. The subset here: FACS-sorted CD8+CD4-CCR7+CD45RA+ naive T cells. This receptor was taken from a human donor in good health. Some libraries in this study had Jurkat cell RNA spiked in. The CDR3 DNA reads TGTGCCAGCAGTTGCTCCTACGAGCAGTACTTC. Encoded protein: CASSCSYEQYF.